A single sample gave rise to the 26 T cell receptor beta chains below, sequenced in a study of shared T cell receptors in the human thymus. Clones were read by immunoSEQ multiplex PCR, and TCRdb kept only the in-frame ones, dropping some. The sample shows roughly 560,000 clones, about 84% of them seen only once. This same sample was also taken into another study, of human thymus T cells.

The sample comprised thymocytes. The receptors were gathered from a boy in the first two years of life with a congenital heart defect.

The chain links TRBV27 to TRBJ2-1; 9 bases are shared with TRBD2. CDR3 length: 15 amino acids. V trimming: 5 bases; J trimming: 3 bases; junction bases outside the gene matches: 5. In germline, CDR1 is MNHEY, CDR2 SMNVEV (reference sequence). CDR3 sequence reads: CASSASGVLYNEQFF. In DNA, the CDR3 is TGTGCCAGCAGTGCTAGCGGGGTGCTCTACAATGAGCAGTTCTTC.

A few counts support this clone. The chain combines TRBV6-4 with TRBJ1-1; D uncertain. Germline V CDR1 and CDR2: MRHNA, SNTAGT. Trimming took off 5 bases at V and 3 bases at J, with 22 bases between the two ends. The CDR3 totals 17 residues. The DNA of the CDR3 is TGTGCCAGCAGTCCTTCCGGCAGGTCCCCGCCGGACACTGAAGCTTTCTTT. It yields the protein CASSPSGRSPPDTEAFF.

This clone came up a few times. The rearrangement joins TRBV4-3 to TRBJ1-2, with 8 bases fitting TRBD1. CDR3 length: 14 residues. Trimming removed 1 base from V and 6 bases from J; junction bases left unmatched: 4. CDR1 and CDR2 from the germline V gene are LGHNA and YSLEER. CDR3: CASSQGPGGHGYTF. The CDR3 DNA reads as TGCGCCAGCAGCCAAGGGCCAGGGGGCCATGGCTACACCTTC.

The chain carries TRBV27 and TRBJ2-1; D ambiguous. The V end lost 9 bases, the J end lost 2 bases, and 11 bases lay between the germline ends. The germline V gene has CDR1 MNHEY and CDR2 SMNVEV (reference sequence). CDR3 size: 13 residues. In DNA, the CDR3 is TGTGCCAGTCAGGCCCCAACCTACAATGAGCAGTTCTTC. Encoded protein: CASQAPTYNEQFF.

The V call is TRBV9, the J call TRBJ2-3, with TRBD2 identical over 10 bases. Germline CDR1 and CDR2: SGDLS and YYNGEE. This CDR3 contains 17 residues. V lost 6 bases to trimming and J lost 3 bases; unmatched junction nucleotides: 13. CDR3 amino acids: CASNPTARTSGTDTQYF. CDR3 DNA: TGTGCCAGCAACCCCACAGCCCGGACTAGCGGAACAGATACGCAGTATTTT.

This chain uses TRBV7-2 with TRBJ2-1, with 11 bases fitting TRBD2. Germline V gives CDR1 SGHTA, CDR2 FQGNSA. The CDR3 spans 15 residues. With 5 bases clipped from V and 2 bases from J, the junction kept 2 bases outside the gene matches. CDR3 amino acids: CASSPGLAAYNEQFF. CDR3 in DNA: TGTGCCAGCAGCCCGGGACTAGCGGCCTACAATGAGCAGTTCTTC. Full variable domain (missing parts from reference TRBV7-2 and TRBJ2-1): GAGVSQSPSNKVTEKGKDVELRCDPISGHTALYWYRQSLGQGLEFLIYFQGNSAPDKSGLPSDRFSAERTGGSVSTLTIQRTQQEDSAVYLCASSPGLAAYNEQFFGPGTRLTVL.

This sequence joins TRBV5-4 and TRBJ1-1; 9 bases fit TRBD1. The CDR3 totals 15 residues. J was trimmed by 1 base and V by 4 bases; bases with no gene match: 5. Germline assignment: CDR1 SGHNT and CDR2 YYREEE (reference sequence). CDR3 protein: CASSLDRGENTEAFF. DNA of the CDR3: TGTGCCAGCAGCCTGGACAGGGGCGAGAACACTGAAGCTTTCTTT. Full variable domain (outside the CDR3, taken from reference TRBV5-4 and TRBJ1-1): ETGVTQSPTHLIKTRGQQVTLRCSSQSGHNTVSWYQQALGQGPQFIFQYYREEENGRGNFPPRFSGLQFPNYSSELNVNALELDDSALYLCASSLDRGENTEAFFGQGTRLTVV.

In this sample, this clone turned up a few times. The chain is built from TRBV4-1 and TRBJ2-7, with TRBD2 identical over 7 bases. The ends lost 1 base at V and 2 bases at J; junction bases unmatched: 8. There are 16 residues in the CDR3. Germline CDR1 is MGHRA and CDR2 is YSYEKL. In DNA, the CDR3 is TGCGCCAGCAGCCAAGCTGGCCTAGCGGAGCCCTACGAGCAGTACTTC. This gives the protein CASSQAGLAEPYEQYF.

The chain combines TRBV4-2 with TRBJ2-3; TRBD1 agrees at 7 bases. This CDR3 spans 15 amino acids. V trimming: 2 bases; J trimming: 2 bases; junction bases outside the gene matches: 4. From germline, CDR1 is LGHNA and CDR2 YNFKEQ. The chain's CDR3 is CASSQRDSYTDTQYF. As DNA, the CDR3 is TGTGCCAGCAGCCAACGGGACAGCTACACAGATACGCAGTATTTT.

The chain has TRBV14 and TRBJ1-1; 8 bases line up with TRBD1. The V and J ends lost 4 bases and 2 bases, in that order; junction bases with no gene match: 21. Per the germline V gene, CDR1 is SGHDN and CDR2 is FVKESK. The CDR3 loop spans 20 amino acids. The CDR3 region is CASSRSGTGSLTEPNTEAFF. Here the CDR3 DNA reads TGTGCCAGCAGCCGCTCCGGGACAGGAAGTCTTACAGAACCTAACACTGAAGCTTTCTTT.

This chain links TRBV18 with TRBJ2-7; 9 nucleotides agree with TRBD1. After removal of 3 bases from V and 3 bases from J, the junction contained 6 bases not matched to a gene. This CDR3 is built from 15 residues. Germline values: CDR1 KGHSH, CDR2 LQKENI. In DNA form, the CDR3 reads TGTGCCAGCTCACCGGGACAGGGAGGTGACTACGAGCAGTACTTC. This sequence encodes CASSPGQGGDYEQYF.

The chain has TRBV9 and TRBJ1-4; D is ambiguous. CDR1 is SGDLS and CDR2 is YYNGEE in the germline V gene. This CDR3 has 13 amino acids. V lost 2 bases and J 0 bases, leaving 2 bases between the germline ends. Written as DNA, the CDR3 is TGTGCCAGCAGCGTCTCAACTAATGAAAAACTGTTTTTT. This encodes CASSVSTNEKLFF.

The chain has TRBV27 and TRBJ2-1; 9 positions match TRBD2. CDR3 length: 17 residues. The V and J ends lost 1 base and 6 bases, in that order; junction bases with no gene match: 10. Germline V gives CDR1 MNHEY, CDR2 SMNVEV (reference sequence). The CDR3 sequence: CASSLYQGTSWGNEQFF. As DNA, the CDR3 is TGTGCCAGCAGTTTATATCAGGGGACTAGCTGGGGCAATGAGCAGTTCTTC.

This chain joins TRBV27 and TRBJ2-7; TRBD1 matches at 7 bases. Trimming removed 5 bases from V and 2 bases from J; junction bases left unmatched: 6. CDR3 length: 14 amino acids. The germline gives CDR1 MNHEY, CDR2 SMNVEV (reference sequence). The chain's CDR3 is CASSLDRRTYEQYF. The CDR3 DNA reads TGTGCCAGCAGTCTGGACAGGAGGACCTACGAGCAGTACTTC.

This clone has only a few counts. CDR3 protein: CASSGDRGNYGYTF. In nucleotides, the CDR3 is TGTGCCAGCAGTGGGGACAGGGGCAACTATGGCTACACCTTC. The chain combines TRBV27 with TRBJ1-2; 10 bases line up with TRBD1. Trimming at V came to 5 bases and at J to 2 bases, leaving 2 bases not matched to a gene. The V gene's germline CDR1 is MNHEY and CDR2 SMNVEV (reference sequence). The CDR3 consists of 14 residues.

This clone was counted a few times. Here the CDR3 DNA reads TGTGCCAGCAGTGAAAGCAGGGATTCCATCAATACGCAGTATTTT. Protein sequence: CASSESRDSINTQYF. This chain connects TRBV6-1 to TRBJ2-3, with D tentatively TRBD1 (5 bases). V was pared by 2 bases and J by 7 bases, with 16 bases between. The CDR3 length is 15 residues. Germline loops: CDR1 MNHNS, CDR2 SASEGT.

This clone was seen more than once but under ten times. The V gene is TRBV28, the J gene TRBJ2-7, with D perhaps TRBD1 (6 bases). The CDR3 consists of 15 residues. Germline V gene data show CDR1 as MDHEN and CDR2 as SYDVKM. V was cut by 5 bases and J by 2 bases, with 16 bases left in between. The CDR3 DNA reads TGTGCCAGCAGTCGGACAGACCCGGGAACCTACGAGCAGTACTTC. It translates to CASSRTDPGTYEQYF. The complete variable domain, with remaining parts taken from reference TRBV28 and TRBJ2-7, reads DVKVTQSSRYLVKRTGEKVFLECVQDMDHENMFWYRQDPGLGLRLIYFSYDVKMKEKGDIPEGYSVSREKKERFSLILESASTNQTSMYLCASSRTDPGTYEQYFGPGTRLTVT.

The chain carries TRBV5-6 and TRBJ1-4, with D possibly TRBD1 on 5 matching bases. V was pared by 4 bases and J by 0 bases, with 10 bases between. The CDR3 has 15 residues. In germline, CDR1 is SGHDT, CDR2 YYEEEE. The CDR3 spells CASSPRGTTNEKLFF. In DNA, the CDR3 is TGTGCCAGCAGCCCGCGGGGGACAACTAATGAAAAACTGTTTTTT.

V and J are TRBV27 and TRBJ2-7; 9 bases map to TRBD2. Germline loops: CDR1 MNHEY, CDR2 SMNVEV (reference sequence). V was pared by 6 bases and J by 6 bases, with 9 bases of the junction left unmatched. The CDR3 extends over 14 amino acids. CDR3 region: CASSLMGGRGEQYF. The CDR3 bases are TGTGCCAGCAGCCTGATGGGCGGGAGGGGCGAGCAGTACTTC.

V usage is TRBV6-6 and J usage is TRBJ2-5, with 12 bases lining up with TRBD2. The CDR3 is 15 amino acids. The ends lost 6 bases at V and 5 bases at J; junction bases unmatched: 7. Germline V gene data show CDR1 as MNHNY and CDR2 as SVGAGI (reference sequence). The CDR3 loop reads CASSRTSGTGETQYF. Here the CDR3 DNA reads TGTGCCAGCAGCCGGACTAGCGGGACGGGGGAGACCCAGTACTTC.

V gene TRBV23-1 combines with J gene TRBJ1-5; tentatively, D is TRBD1 (5 bases). TRBV23-1 is labeled an ORF, and its function is uncertain. Trimming took off 4 bases at V and 2 bases at J, with 18 bases between the two ends. The CDR3 runs to 17 residues. In DNA, the CDR3 is TGCGCCAGCAGTCTCCCTACAGGACTATTTTGCAATCAGCCCCAGCATTTT. Protein sequence: CASSLPTGLFCNQPQHF.

The chain recombines TRBV27 with TRBJ2-7; D may be TRBD2 (6 bases). Trimming cost V 3 bases and J 5 bases, with 14 bases left between them. Germline CDR1 reads MNHEY; CDR2 reads SMNVEV (reference sequence). This CDR3 has 14 amino acids. CDR3 loop: CASSLGGPAHEQYF. The CDR3 nucleotides are TGTGCCAGCAGTTTGGGGGGACCCGCCCACGAGCAGTACTTC.

This chain links TRBV4-2 with TRBJ2-5, with a possible D match to TRBD2 (5 bases). CDR3 length: 13 residues. The germline V gene encodes CDR1 LGHNA and CDR2 YNFKEQ. Trimming removed 4 bases from V and 3 bases from J, with 9 bases in between. The CDR3 protein is CASSLGREETQYF. The CDR3 DNA is TGTGCCAGCAGCCTGGGGAGAGAAGAGACCCAGTACTTC.

The gene calls are TRBV29-1 and TRBJ2-1, with a possible D match to TRBD2 (5 bases). The CDR3 extends over 12 amino acids. Germline V gives CDR1 SQVTM, CDR2 ANQGSEA. With 3 bases removed from V and 6 bases from J, the gap between germline ends came to 9 bases. CDR3 sequence: CSVELAANEQFF. In DNA, the CDR3 is TGCAGCGTTGAGCTAGCTGCCAATGAGCAGTTCTTC.

This chain uses TRBV18 with TRBJ2-7, with 7 bases aligning to TRBD1. Germline V gene sequence: CDR1 KGHSH, CDR2 LQKENI. Trimming at V came to 4 bases and at J to 7 bases, leaving 13 bases not matched to a gene. This CDR3 has 15 amino acids. CDR3 residues: CASSLPGQLMREQYF. The CDR3 nucleotides read TGTGCCAGCTCACTACCGGGACAGTTAATGCGAGAGCAGTACTTC.

The genes are TRBV5-8 and TRBJ2-2, with TRBD2 matching 7 bases. Trimming cost V 4 bases and J 1 base; bases outside gene matches: 7. The CDR3 has 16 amino acids. Germline CDR1 SGHTS, CDR2 YDEGEE. The CDR3 nucleotides read TGTGCCAGCAGCGACAAGACTAGCAGGAACACCGGGGAGCTGTTTTTT. This translates into CASSDKTSRNTGELFF.